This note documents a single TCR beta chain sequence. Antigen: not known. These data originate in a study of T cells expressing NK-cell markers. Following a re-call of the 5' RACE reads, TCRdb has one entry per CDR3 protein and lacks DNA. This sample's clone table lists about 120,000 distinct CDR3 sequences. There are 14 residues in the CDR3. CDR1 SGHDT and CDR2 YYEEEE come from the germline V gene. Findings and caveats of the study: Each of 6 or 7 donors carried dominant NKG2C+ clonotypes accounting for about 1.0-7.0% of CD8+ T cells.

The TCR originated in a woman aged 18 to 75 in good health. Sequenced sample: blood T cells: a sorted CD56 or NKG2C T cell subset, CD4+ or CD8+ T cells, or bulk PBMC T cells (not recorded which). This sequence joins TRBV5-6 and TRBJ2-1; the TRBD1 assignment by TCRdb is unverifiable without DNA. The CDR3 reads CASSSTLRRHEQFF.